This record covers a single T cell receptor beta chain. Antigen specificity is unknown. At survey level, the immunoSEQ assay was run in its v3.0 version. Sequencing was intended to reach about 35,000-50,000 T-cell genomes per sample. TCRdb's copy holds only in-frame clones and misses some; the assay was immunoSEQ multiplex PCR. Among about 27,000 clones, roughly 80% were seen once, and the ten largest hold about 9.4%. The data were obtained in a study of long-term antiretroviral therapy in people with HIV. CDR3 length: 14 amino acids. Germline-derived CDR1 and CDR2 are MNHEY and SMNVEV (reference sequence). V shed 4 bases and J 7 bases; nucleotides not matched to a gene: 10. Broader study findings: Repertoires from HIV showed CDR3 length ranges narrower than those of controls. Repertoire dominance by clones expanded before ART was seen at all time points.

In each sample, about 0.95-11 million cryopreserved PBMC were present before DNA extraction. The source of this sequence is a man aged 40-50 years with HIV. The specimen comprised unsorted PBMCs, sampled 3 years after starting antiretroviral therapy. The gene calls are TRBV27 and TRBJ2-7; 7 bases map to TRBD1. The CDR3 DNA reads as TGTGCCAGCAGTTATGGGACAGATCCTACGGAGCAGTACTTC. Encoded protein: CASSYGTDPTEQYF.